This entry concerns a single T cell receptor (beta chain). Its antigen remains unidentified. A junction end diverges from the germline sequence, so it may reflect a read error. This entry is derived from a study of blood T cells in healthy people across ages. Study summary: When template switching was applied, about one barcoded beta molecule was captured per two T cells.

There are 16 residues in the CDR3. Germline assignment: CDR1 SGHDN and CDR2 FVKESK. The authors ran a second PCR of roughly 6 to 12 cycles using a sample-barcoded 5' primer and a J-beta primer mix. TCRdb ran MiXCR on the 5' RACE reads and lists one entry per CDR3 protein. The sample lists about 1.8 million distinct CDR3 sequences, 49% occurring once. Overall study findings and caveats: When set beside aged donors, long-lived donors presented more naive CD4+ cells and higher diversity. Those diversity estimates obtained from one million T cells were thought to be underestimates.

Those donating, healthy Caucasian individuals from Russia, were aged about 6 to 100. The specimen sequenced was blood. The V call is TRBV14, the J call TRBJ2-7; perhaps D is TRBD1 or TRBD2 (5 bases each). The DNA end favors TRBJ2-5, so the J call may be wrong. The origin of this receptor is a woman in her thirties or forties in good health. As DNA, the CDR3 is TGTGCCAGCAGCCAAACGGCAGGGAGCCATCAAGGGACCCAGTACTTC. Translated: CASSQTAGSHQGTQYF.